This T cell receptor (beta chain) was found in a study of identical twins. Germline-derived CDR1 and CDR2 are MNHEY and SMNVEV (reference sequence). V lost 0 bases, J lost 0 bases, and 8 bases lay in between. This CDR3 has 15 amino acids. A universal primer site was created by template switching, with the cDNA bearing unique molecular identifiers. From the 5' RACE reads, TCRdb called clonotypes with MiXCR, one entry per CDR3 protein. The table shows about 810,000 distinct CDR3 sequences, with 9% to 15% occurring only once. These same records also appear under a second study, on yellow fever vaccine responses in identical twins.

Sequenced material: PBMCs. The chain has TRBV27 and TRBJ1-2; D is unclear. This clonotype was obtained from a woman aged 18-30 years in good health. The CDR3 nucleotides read TGTGCCAGCAGTTTATCGGCAGTCACTAACTATGGCTACACCTTC. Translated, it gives CASSLSAVTNYGYTF.